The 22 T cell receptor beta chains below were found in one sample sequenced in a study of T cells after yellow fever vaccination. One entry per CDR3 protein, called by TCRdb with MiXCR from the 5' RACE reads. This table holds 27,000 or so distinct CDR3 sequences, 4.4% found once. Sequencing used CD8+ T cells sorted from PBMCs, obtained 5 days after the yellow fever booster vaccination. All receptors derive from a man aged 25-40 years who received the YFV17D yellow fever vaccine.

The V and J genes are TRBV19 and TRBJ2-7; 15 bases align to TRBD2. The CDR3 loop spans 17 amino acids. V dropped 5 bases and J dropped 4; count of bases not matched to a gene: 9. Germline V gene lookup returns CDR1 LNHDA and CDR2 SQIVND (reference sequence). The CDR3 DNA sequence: TGTGCCAGTAGTTTTGGACTAGCGGGAGGGCCAGATTACGAGCAGTACTTC. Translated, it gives CASSFGLAGGPDYEQYF.

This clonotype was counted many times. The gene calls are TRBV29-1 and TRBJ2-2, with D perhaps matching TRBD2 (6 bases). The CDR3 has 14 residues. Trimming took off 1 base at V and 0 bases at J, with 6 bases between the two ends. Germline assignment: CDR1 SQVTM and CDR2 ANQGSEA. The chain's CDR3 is CSVEGGANTGELFF. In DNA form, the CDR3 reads TGCAGCGTTGAAGGGGGGGCGAACACCGGGGAGCTGTTTTTT.

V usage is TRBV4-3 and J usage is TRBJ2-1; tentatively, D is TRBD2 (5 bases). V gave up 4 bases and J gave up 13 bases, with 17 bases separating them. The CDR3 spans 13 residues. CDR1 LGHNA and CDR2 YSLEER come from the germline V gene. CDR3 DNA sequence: TGCGCCAGCAGCCGCGGGCAGCAAGAGACCCAGTTCTTC. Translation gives CASSRGQQETQFF.

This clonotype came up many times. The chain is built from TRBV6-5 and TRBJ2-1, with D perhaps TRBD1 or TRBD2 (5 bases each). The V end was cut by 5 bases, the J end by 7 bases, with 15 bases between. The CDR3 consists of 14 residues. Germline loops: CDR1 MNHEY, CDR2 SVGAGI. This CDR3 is CASSTRGFTNEQFF. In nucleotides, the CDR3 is TGTGCCAGCAGTACTAGGGGATTCACTAATGAGCAGTTCTTC.

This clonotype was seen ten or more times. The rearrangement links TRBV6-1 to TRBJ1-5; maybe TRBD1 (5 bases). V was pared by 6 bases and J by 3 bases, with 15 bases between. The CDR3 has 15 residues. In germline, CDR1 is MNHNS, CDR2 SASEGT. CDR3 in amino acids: CASSPFGQSNQPQHF. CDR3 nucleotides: TGTGCCAGCAGCCCCTTCGGACAATCCAATCAGCCCCAGCATTTT.

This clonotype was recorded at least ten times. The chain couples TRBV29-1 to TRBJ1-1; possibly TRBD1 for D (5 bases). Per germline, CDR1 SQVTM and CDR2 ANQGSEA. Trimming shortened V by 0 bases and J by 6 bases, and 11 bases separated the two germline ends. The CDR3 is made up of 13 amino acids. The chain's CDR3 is CSVEEGRGAEAFF. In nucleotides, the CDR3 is TGCAGCGTTGAAGAGGGGCGAGGGGCTGAAGCTTTCTTT. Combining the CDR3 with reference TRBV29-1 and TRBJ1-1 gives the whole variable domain SAVISQKPSRDICQRGTSLTIQCQVDSQVTMMFWYRQQPGQSLTLIATANQGSEATYESGFVIDKFPISRPNLTFSTLTVSNMSPEDSSIYLCSVEEGRGAEAFFGQGTRLTVV.

The CDR3 here is CSARDTGSGAKNIQYF. CDR3 coding DNA: TGCAGTGCTAGAGATACGGGGTCGGGAGCCAAAAACATTCAGTACTTC. The chain uses TRBV20-1 and TRBJ2-4, with D possibly matching TRBD2 (5 bases). The CDR3 contains 16 residues. V was pared by 0 bases and J by 0 bases, with 12 bases between. Looked up from germline, CDR1 is DFQATT and CDR2 is SNEGSKA (reference sequence).

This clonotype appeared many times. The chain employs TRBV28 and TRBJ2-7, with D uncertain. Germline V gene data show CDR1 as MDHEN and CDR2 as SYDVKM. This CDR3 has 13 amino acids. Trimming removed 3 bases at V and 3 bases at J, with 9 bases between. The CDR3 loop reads CASSFQKIYEQYF. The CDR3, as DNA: TGTGCCAGCAGTTTCCAAAAGATCTACGAGCAGTACTTC.

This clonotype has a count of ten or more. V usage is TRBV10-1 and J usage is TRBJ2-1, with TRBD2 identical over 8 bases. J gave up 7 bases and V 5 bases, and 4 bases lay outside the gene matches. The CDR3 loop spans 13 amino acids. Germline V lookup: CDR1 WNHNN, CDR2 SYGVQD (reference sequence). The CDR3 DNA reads TGCGCCAGCAGTAAGGGACTAGGAAATGAGCAGTTCTTC. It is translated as CASSKGLGNEQFF.

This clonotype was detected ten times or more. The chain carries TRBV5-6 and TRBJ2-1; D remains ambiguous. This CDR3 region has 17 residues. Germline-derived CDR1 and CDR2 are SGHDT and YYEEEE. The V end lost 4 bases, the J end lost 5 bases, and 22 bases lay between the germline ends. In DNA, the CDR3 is TGTGCCAGCAGCGACGAAGGGCCCATTCTCAGCCACAATGAGCAGTTCTTC. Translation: CASSDEGPILSHNEQFF. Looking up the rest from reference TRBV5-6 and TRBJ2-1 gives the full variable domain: DAGVTQSPTHLIKTRGQQVTLRCSPKSGHDTVSWYQQALGQGPQFIFQYYEEEERQRGNFPDRFSGHQFPNYSSELNVNALLLGDSALYLCASSDEGPILSHNEQFFGPGTRLTVL.

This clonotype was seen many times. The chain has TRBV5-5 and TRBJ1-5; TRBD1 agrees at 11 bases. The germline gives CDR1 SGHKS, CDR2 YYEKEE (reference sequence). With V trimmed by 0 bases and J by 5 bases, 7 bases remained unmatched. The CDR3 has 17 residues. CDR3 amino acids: CASSLDGGQGGHQPQHF. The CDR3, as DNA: TGTGCCAGCAGCTTGGATGGGGGACAGGGGGGTCATCAGCCCCAGCATTTT.

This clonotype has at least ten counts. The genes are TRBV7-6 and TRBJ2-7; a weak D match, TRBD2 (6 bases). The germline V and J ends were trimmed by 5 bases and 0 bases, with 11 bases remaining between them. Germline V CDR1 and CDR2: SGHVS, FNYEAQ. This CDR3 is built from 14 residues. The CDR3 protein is CASSGRDSSYEQYF. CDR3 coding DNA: TGTGCCAGCAGCGGACGGGACTCCTCCTACGAGCAGTACTTC.

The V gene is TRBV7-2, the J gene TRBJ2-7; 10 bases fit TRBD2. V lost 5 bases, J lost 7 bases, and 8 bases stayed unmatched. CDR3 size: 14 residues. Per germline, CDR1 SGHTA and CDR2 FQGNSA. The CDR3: CASSLLAGPLEQYF. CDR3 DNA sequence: TGTGCCAGCAGCCTACTAGCGGGACCCCTGGAGCAGTACTTC.

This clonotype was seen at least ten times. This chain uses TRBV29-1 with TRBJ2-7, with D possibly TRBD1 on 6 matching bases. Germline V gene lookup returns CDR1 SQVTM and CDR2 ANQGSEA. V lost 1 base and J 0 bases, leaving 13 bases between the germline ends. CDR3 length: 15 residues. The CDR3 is CSVEVEGVSSYEQYF. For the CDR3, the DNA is TGCAGCGTTGAAGTCGAGGGGGTGAGCTCCTACGAGCAGTACTTC.

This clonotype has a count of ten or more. CDR3: CASSSGLAASSYEQYF. Written as DNA, the CDR3 is TGTGCCAGCAGCTCGGGACTAGCGGCTAGCTCCTACGAGCAGTACTTC. This chain connects TRBV7-2 to TRBJ2-7, with 11 bases that match TRBD2. CDR1 is SGHTA and CDR2 is FQGNSA in the germline V gene. The CDR3 runs to 16 residues. V trimming: 4 bases; J trimming: 0 bases; junction bases outside the gene matches: 5.

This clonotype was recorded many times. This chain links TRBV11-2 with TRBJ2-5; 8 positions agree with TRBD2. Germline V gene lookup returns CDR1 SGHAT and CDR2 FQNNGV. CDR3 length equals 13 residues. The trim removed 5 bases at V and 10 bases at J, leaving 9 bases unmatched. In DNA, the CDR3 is TGTGCCAGCAGCGCGCTGGCGGGGGGTGGCCAGTACTTC. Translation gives CASSALAGGGQYF.

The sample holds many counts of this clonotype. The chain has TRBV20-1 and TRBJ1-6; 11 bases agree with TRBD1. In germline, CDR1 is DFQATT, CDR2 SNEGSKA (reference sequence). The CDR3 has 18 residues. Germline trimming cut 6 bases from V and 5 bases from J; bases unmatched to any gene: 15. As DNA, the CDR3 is TGCAGTGCCCTGGGCGCAAGGACAGGGGGCCCCCATAATTCACCCCTCCACTTT. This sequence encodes CSALGARTGGPHNSPLHF.

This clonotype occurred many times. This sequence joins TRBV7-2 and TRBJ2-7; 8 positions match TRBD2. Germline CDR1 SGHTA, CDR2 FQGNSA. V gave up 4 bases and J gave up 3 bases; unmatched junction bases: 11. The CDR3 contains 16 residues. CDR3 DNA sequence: TGTGCCAGCAGCTCTCCCCCGACTAGCGCGCACTACGAGCAGTACTTC. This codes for CASSSPPTSAHYEQYF.

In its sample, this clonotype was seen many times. CDR3 sequence (DNA): TGTGCCAGCAGCCAAGAACTGGAGATAATGGACAGGTACAATGAGCAGTTCTTC. Encoded protein: CASSQELEIMDRYNEQFF. The chain couples TRBV3-1 to TRBJ2-1; 7 bases agree with TRBD1. The CDR3 runs 18 residues. Germline V gene sequence: CDR1 LGHDT, CDR2 YNNKEL (reference sequence). Trimming cost V 0 bases and J 4 bases; bases outside gene matches: 12.

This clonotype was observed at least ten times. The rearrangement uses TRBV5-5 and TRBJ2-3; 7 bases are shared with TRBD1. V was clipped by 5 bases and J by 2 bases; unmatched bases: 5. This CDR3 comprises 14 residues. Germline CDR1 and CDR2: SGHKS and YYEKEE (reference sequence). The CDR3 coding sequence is TGTGCCAGCAGTGGACAGGTTTTCACAGATACGCAGTATTTT. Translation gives CASSGQVFTDTQYF. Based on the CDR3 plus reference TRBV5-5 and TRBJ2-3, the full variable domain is DAGVTQSPTHLIKTRGQQVTLRCSPISGHKSVSWYQQVLGQGPQFIFQYYEKEERGRGNFPDRFSARQFPNYSSELNVNALLLGDSALYLCASSGQVFTDTQYFGPGTRLTVL.

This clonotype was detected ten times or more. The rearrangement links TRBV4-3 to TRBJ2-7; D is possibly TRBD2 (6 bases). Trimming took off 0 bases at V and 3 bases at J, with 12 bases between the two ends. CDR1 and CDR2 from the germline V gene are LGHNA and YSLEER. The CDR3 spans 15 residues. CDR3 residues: CASSQESSGGYEQYF. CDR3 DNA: TGCGCCAGCAGCCAAGAATCGTCCGGGGGCTACGAGCAGTACTTC.

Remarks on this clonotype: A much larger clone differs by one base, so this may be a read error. The CDR3 sequence is CGSSGVTGSRETQYF. In DNA, the CDR3 is TGTGGCAGCAGCGGCGTCACAGGGTCACGGGAGACCCAGTACTTC. V gene TRBV5-4 combines with J gene TRBJ2-5; D is possibly TRBD1 (6 bases). The CDR3 is 15 amino acids. Germline V lookup: CDR1 SGHNT, CDR2 YYREEE (reference sequence). Drawing the rest from reference TRBV5-4 and TRBJ2-5, the complete variable domain is ETGVTQSPTHLIKTRGQQVTLRCSSQSGHNTVSWYQQALGQGPQFIFQYYREEENGRGNFPPRFSGLQFPNYSSELNVNALELDDSALYLCGSSGVTGSRETQYFGPGTRLLVL.